These 14 T cell receptor beta chains were all obtained from the same sample, sequenced in a study of beta chain features in type 1 diabetes. These TCRs' antigens remain unknown. Study results and limitations: Researchers report that Type 1 diabetes patients had moderately but significantly shorter TCRB CDR3s across all four CD4+ subsets.

Reverse transcribing all isolated RNA meant expressed TCRB transcripts were sequenced. Using immunoSEQ multiplex PCR, the repertoire was profiled, and TCRdb retains in-frame clones only, with some absent. The sample records 280,000 or so clones, around 16% being singletons. The sample comprised naive CD4+ T cells from blood. The receptors shown here come from a man aged 18 to 29 with type 1 diabetes.

The chain uses TRBV29-1 and TRBJ2-3, with D perhaps TRBD2 (5 bases). Germline CDR1 and CDR2: SQVTM and ANQGSEA. The V and J ends lost 4 bases and 5 bases respectively, with 16 bases between them. The CDR3 is 14 residues long. The CDR3 DNA reads as TGCAGCGTTGCTTCGGGGTCCTCCTTAGATACGCAGTATTTT. Protein product: CSVASGSSLDTQYF.

This clone showed up just a few times. The gene calls are TRBV6-5 and TRBJ2-1, with D possibly being TRBD2 (6 bases). Germline V CDR1 and CDR2: MNHEY, SVGAGI. The CDR3 is 13 residues long. V lost 8 bases and J lost 0, with 8 bases in between. DNA for the CDR3: TGTGCCAGCCGGGGGATCTCCTACAATGAGCAGTTCTTC. Its translation: CASRGISYNEQFF.

This chain joins TRBV28 and TRBJ2-1; the D gene is possibly TRBD2 (5 bases). This CDR3 comprises 15 residues. Trimming pared 5 bases from V and 5 bases from J, leaving 16 bases between. Germline V gene sequence: CDR1 MDHEN, CDR2 SYDVKM. CDR3 protein: CASSQPGLPDNEQFF. The DNA of the CDR3 is TGTGCCAGCAGTCAACCCGGACTCCCCGACAATGAGCAGTTCTTC.

The CDR3 region is CATSMVAGASYEQYF. CDR3 sequence (DNA): TGTGCCACCAGCATGGTAGCGGGAGCCTCCTACGAGCAGTACTTC. V gene TRBV15 combines with J gene TRBJ2-7; 9 positions match TRBD2. After removal of 4 bases from V and 0 bases from J, the junction contained 4 bases not matched to a gene. CDR1 is LNHNV and CDR2 is YYDKDF in the germline V gene (reference sequence). The CDR3 is 15 residues long.

In its sample, this clone was seen a few times. The chain combines TRBV5-1 with TRBJ1-1, with TRBD1 matching over 7 bases. The V segment lost 7 bases and the J segment 3 bases; nucleotides outside the gene matches: 3. Germline V gives CDR1 SGHRS, CDR2 YFSETQ. The CDR3 contains 12 residues. CDR3 DNA sequence: TGCGCCAGCGCAACAGGGGACACTGAAGCTTTCTTT. Its protein is CASATGDTEAFF.

V gene TRBV4-1 combines with J gene TRBJ1-5; no clear D gene. The CDR3 covers 14 residues. Between the trimmed V and J ends, which lost 0 bases and 6 bases, there was a span of 9 bases. Germline V gives CDR1 MGHRA, CDR2 YSYEKL. This CDR3 is CASSQEGGSQPQHF. The CDR3 DNA reads as TGCGCCAGCAGCCAAGAAGGAGGCAGTCAGCCCCAGCATTTT.

The chain is built from TRBV2 and TRBJ1-5, with TRBD1 matching over 7 bases. Germline loops: CDR1 SNHLY, CDR2 FYNNEI. This CDR3 comprises 14 residues. V trimming: 6 bases; J trimming: 6 bases; junction bases outside the gene matches: 8. In DNA, the CDR3 is TGTGCCAGCAGCCGCGACAGGGATATTCAGCCCCAGCATTTT. The encoded protein is CASSRDRDIQPQHF.

The CDR3 reads CASSLVVAGGPSVGTQYF. CDR3 DNA: TGCGCCAGCAGCTTGGTCGTAGCGGGGGGCCCCTCAGTAGGTACGCAGTATTTT. The rearrangement joins TRBV5-1 to TRBJ2-3, with 10 bases aligning to TRBD2. Germline CDR1 is SGHRS and CDR2 is YFSETQ. CDR3 size: 18 residues. V was clipped by 0 bases and J by 8 bases; unmatched bases: 15.

J is TRBJ2-7 and V is TRBV10-3; a possible D gene is TRBD1 (6 bases). V was pared by 3 bases and J by 3 bases, with 15 bases between. Germline-derived CDR1 and CDR2 are ENHRY and SYGVKD. The CDR3 contains 15 residues. CDR3 in DNA: TGTGCCATCAGTGACCCCACACAGGGTGGCTACGAGCAGTACTTC. Its protein is CAISDPTQGGYEQYF.

The chain joins TRBV28 to TRBJ2-2; D may be TRBD1 (6 bases). The germline gives CDR1 MDHEN, CDR2 SYDVKM. Trimming left V 6 bases short and J 7 bases short, with 15 bases between. The CDR3 covers 14 residues. CDR3 coding DNA: TGTGCCAGCAGAGCGCCACAGGGATACGGGGAGCTGTTTTTT. This codes for CASRAPQGYGELFF. The full variable domain, completed using reference TRBV28 and TRBJ2-2, is DVKVTQSSRYLVKRTGEKVFLECVQDMDHENMFWYRQDPGLGLRLIYFSYDVKMKEKGDIPEGYSVSREKKERFSLILESASTNQTSMYLCASRAPQGYGELFFGEGSRLTVL.

This sequence joins TRBV10-3 and TRBJ2-5, with a tentative D call TRBD2 (5 bases). The CDR3 contains 13 residues. V was shortened by 6 bases and J by 5 bases, with 13 bases between the two germline ends. Germline CDR1 and CDR2: ENHRY and SYGVKD. CDR3 in amino acids: CAIRETGEETQYF. The CDR3 coding sequence is TGTGCCATCAGGGAGACTGGGGAGGAGACCCAGTACTTC.

This sequence joins TRBV13 and TRBJ1-2, with 8 nucleotides matching TRBD1. Germline CDR1 PRHDT, CDR2 FYEKMQ (reference sequence). The J segment lost 0 bases and the V segment lost 5 bases, leaving 8 bases of the junction unmatched. The CDR3 is 16 residues long. The CDR3 loop reads CASSPADRVTNYGYTF. CDR3 nucleotides: TGTGCCAGCAGCCCGGCGGACAGGGTAACTAACTATGGCTACACCTTC.

The V call is TRBV9, the J call TRBJ2-1; 9 bases are shared with TRBD2. This CDR3 contains 17 residues. CDR1 SGDLS and CDR2 YYNGEE come from the germline V gene. V shed 3 bases, J shed 9 bases, and the junction held 16 bases outside the gene matches. The DNA of the CDR3 is TGTGCCAGCAGCGACCACGCGCTAGCGGGGCGATGGCGTGAGCAGTTCTTC. Translation: CASSDHALAGRWREQFF.

The genes are TRBV18 and TRBJ2-2; 7 bases line up with TRBD1. The CDR3 has 16 amino acids. Germline values: CDR1 KGHSH, CDR2 LQKENI. Unmatched junction bases numbered 9, after V lost 3 bases and J lost 5 bases. The chain's CDR3 is CASSPRQGPGTGELFF. The CDR3 nucleotides are TGTGCCAGCTCACCTAGACAGGGACCGGGGACCGGGGAGCTGTTTTTT.